This TCR beta chain was documented in a study of blood T cell repertoires in COVID-19. Study context: Acute-phase and convalescent COVID-19 samples originated in the United States, Italy and Spain.

From germline, CDR1 is MDHEN and CDR2 SYDVKM. This CDR3 has 15 amino acids. The trim removed 2 bases at V and 10 bases at J, leaving 12 bases unmatched. Here immunoSEQ multiplex PCR was the method, and the copy in TCRdb shows in-frame clones only, minus some. Among roughly 390,000 clones listed, more than 70% were seen once. The rearrangement links TRBV28 to TRBJ1-2, with 8 positions matching TRBD1. The specimen sequenced was peripheral blood. The receptor was derived from a woman in her twenties or thirties with COVID-19, enrolled during active disease. CDR3 loop: CASSLLAGGTMNYTF. CDR3 sequence (DNA): TGTGCCAGCAGTTTACTTGCAGGGGGCACAATGAACTACACCTTC.